These T cell receptor beta chains were read from a single sample in a study of neurological immune-mediated disorders. MiXCR, run by TCRdb on the 5' RACE reads, gives a single entry per CDR3 protein. The profile shows about 60,000 distinct CDR3 sequences, around 10% of them singletons. The material sequenced was PBMCs. The receptor source for this set is a young man in good health. Both conserved end residues are part of each CDR3. D genes are given only for firm matches. Size is stated for part of the rows, as once, few or many counts, or as a class when the clone is expanded.

clone_size j_call d_call v_call cdr3_aa cdr3_nt
many TRBJ2-7 . TRBV5-1 CASSFDFPSYEQYF TGCGCCAGCAGCTTCGATTTCCCGTCCTACGAGCAGTACTTC
many TRBJ2-3 TRBD2 TRBV4-2 CASSQPQGLAELWDTQYF TGTGCCAGCAGCCAACCCCAGGGACTAGCGGAGTTGTGGGATACGCAGTATTTT
many TRBJ1-4 . TRBV20-1 CSARRGGEKLFF TGCAGTGCTAGGCGGGGCGGTGAAAAACTGTTTTTT
many TRBJ2-1 TRBD2 TRBV20-1 CSARASGRSGEQFF TGCAGTGCTAGAGCTAGCGGGAGGTCCGGGGAGCAGTTCTTC
many TRBJ2-5 . TRBV28 CASRERRSGGETQYF TGTGCCAGCAGAGAGAGACGCAGTGGGGGCGAGACCCAGTACTTC
many TRBJ2-3 TRBD2 TRBV10-3 CAISLAGPTDTQYF TGTGCCATCTCGCTAGCGGGACCCACAGATACGCAGTATTTT
. TRBJ2-7 . TRBV3-1 CATSDSPNEQYF TGTGCCACCTCGGACAGTCCCAACGAGCAGTACTTC
many TRBJ2-1 . TRBV20-1 CSPRKYNEQFF TGCAGTCCCCGGAAGTACAATGAGCAGTTCTTC
many TRBJ2-5 . TRBV15 CATSRRNRDGRETQYF TGTGCCACCAGCAGGCGTAACCGGGACGGGCGGGAGACCCAGTACTTC
many TRBJ1-1 . TRBV27 CASSWTGRSSTEAFF TGTGCCAGCAGTTGGACGGGCCGGTCGTCCACTGAAGCTTTCTTT
many TRBJ2-6 . TRBV14 CAAEAGSGANVLTF TGTGCCGCCGAGGCGGGTTCCGGGGCCAACGTCCTGACTTTC
many TRBJ2-7 . TRBV7-2 CASSSWSGSYEQYF TGTGCCAGCAGCTCCTGGTCGGGATCCTACGAGCAGTACTTC
. TRBJ2-5 TRBD2 TRBV25-1 CASSEFAGGRQETQHF TGCGCCAGCAGTGAATTTGCGGGAGGAAGGCAAGAGACCCAGCACTTC
many TRBJ2-1 TRBD2 TRBV29-1 CSVPHPGVRQLAGQYNEQFF TGCAGCGTTCCGCATCCAGGGGTACGGCAGCTAGCGGGTCAATACAATGAGCAGTTCTTC
. TRBJ2-7 . TRBV6-5 CASSLERSNEQYF TGTGCCAGCAGCCTGGAGCGCTCCAACGAGCAGTACTTC
many TRBJ2-1 . TRBV7-3 CASSFGEVGYNEQFF TGTGCCAGCAGCTTTGGAGAGGTAGGCTACAATGAGCAGTTCTTC
many TRBJ2-1 TRBD2 TRBV5-1 CASNTWGASGDNEQFF TGCGCCAGCAACACATGGGGCGCTAGCGGGGACAATGAGCAGTTCTTC
many TRBJ2-2 TRBD2 TRBV12-3/TRBV12-4 CASTSEYGTSVTGELFF TGTGCCAGCACCTCTGAGTACGGGACTAGTGTCACCGGGGAGCTGTTTTTT
many TRBJ2-6 . TRBV20-1 CSASDSGANVLTF TGCAGTGCTTCGGACTCTGGGGCCAACGTCCTGACTTTC
few TRBJ2-1 TRBD1 TRBV20-1 CSAGRDRVISEQFF TGCAGTGCCGGGCGGGACAGGGTGATCAGTGAGCAGTTCTTC
many TRBJ2-5 . TRBV5-1 CASSLSGPETQYF TGCGCCAGCAGCTTGTCCGGGCCAGAGACCCAGTACTTC
. TRBJ1-1 . TRBV18 CASSSALGAEAFF TGTGCCAGCTCATCCGCACTTGGGGCTGAAGCTTTCTTT
many TRBJ2-2 . TRBV24-1 CATSDFWGTGELFF TGTGCCACCAGTGATTTTTGGGGGACCGGGGAGCTGTTTTTT
many TRBJ2-5 . TRBV12-3/TRBV12-4 CASSLRDNQETQYF TGTGCCAGCAGTCTACGGGACAACCAAGAGACCCAGTACTTC
many TRBJ2-2 TRBD2 TRBV2 CASVAGASSTGELFF TGTGCCAGCGTAGCGGGAGCGTCGAGCACCGGGGAGCTGTTTTTT
many TRBJ2-3 TRBD2 TRBV12-5 CASGLSWTSGSTDTQYF TGTGCTAGTGGTTTGTCGTGGACTAGCGGGAGCACAGATACGCAGTATTTT
few TRBJ1-1 TRBD1 TRBV5-1 CASRYDRDTEAFF TGCGCCAGCAGGTACGACAGGGACACTGAAGCTTTCTTT
many TRBJ2-2 TRBD1 TRBV29-1 CSVERGPGSGELFF TGCAGCGTTGAAAGGGGGCCCGGGTCCGGGGAGCTGTTTTTT
many TRBJ1-1 TRBD1 TRBV6-1 CASNPQGGGTEAFF TGTGCCAGCAACCCACAGGGGGGAGGCACTGAAGCTTTCTTT
many TRBJ2-2 TRBD2 TRBV20-1 CSAQLAGSTGELFF TGCAGTGCCCAACTAGCGGGGAGCACCGGGGAGCTGTTTTTT
many TRBJ2-7 TRBD1 TRBV7-8 CASSFATGTGGEQYF TGTGCCAGCAGCTTTGCAACCGGGACAGGAGGCGAGCAGTACTTC
. TRBJ2-1 . TRBV7-9 CASSLGAGAYSNEQFF TGTGCCAGCAGCTTAGGGGCGGGGGCCTATTCCAATGAGCAGTTCTTC
many TRBJ2-5 . TRBV7-9 CASSSQGSVTETQYF TGTGCCAGCAGCTCTCAGGGTTCCGTCACAGAGACCCAGTACTTC
many TRBJ2-2 TRBD1 TRBV12-3/TRBV12-4 CASRNGQANTGELFF TGTGCCAGCAGGAACGGACAGGCGAACACCGGGGAGCTGTTTTTT
many TRBJ2-1 . TRBV5-1 CASSFSGGGGTEQFF TGCGCCAGCAGCTTTAGCGGAGGGGGCGGGACGGAGCAGTTCTTC
. TRBJ2-7 . TRBV27 CASSLWGARVEQYF TGTGCCAGCAGTTTATGGGGGGCCAGGGTAGAGCAGTACTTC
many TRBJ2-7 TRBD1 TRBV12-3/TRBV12-4 CASSLGPGQVTSYEQYF TGTGCCAGCAGTTTAGGTCCCGGACAGGTTACCTCCTACGAGCAGTACTTC
many TRBJ2-7 . TRBV5-1 CASSLRRGYEQYF TGCGCCAGCAGCTTGCGGAGGGGCTACGAGCAGTACTTC
many TRBJ1-2 TRBD1 TRBV5-6 CASSLNRGIYGYTF TGTGCCAGCAGCTTGAACAGGGGAATCTATGGCTACACCTTC
. TRBJ2-2 TRBD2 TRBV12-3/TRBV12-4 CASSSSPGLAGRNTGELFF TGTGCCAGCAGTTCCAGCCCAGGGCTAGCGGGGAGAAACACCGGGGAGCTGTTTTTT
many TRBJ1-2 TRBD1 TRBV11-2 CASSLEGKDRGAWCGYTF TGTGCCAGCAGCTTAGAGGGAAAGGACAGGGGTGCTTGGTGCGGCTACACCTTC
many TRBJ1-6 TRBD1 TRBV20-1 CSARDGGSGTGGSPLHF TGCAGTGCTAGAGATGGGGGCTCGGGGACAGGGGGTTCACCCCTCCACTTT
many TRBJ2-1 TRBD2 TRBV13 CASSPGLASYNEQFF TGTGCCAGCAGTCCTGGACTAGCTTCCTACAATGAGCAGTTCTTC
many TRBJ2-7 . TRBV6-2/TRBV6-3 CASSYANKPYEQYF TGTGCCAGCAGTTACGCCAACAAACCCTACGAGCAGTACTTC
many TRBJ1-6 . TRBV5-1 CASSAGRSSYNSPLHF TGCGCCAGCAGCGCCGGGCGGAGCTCCTATAATTCACCCCTCCACTTT
many TRBJ2-7 TRBD2 TRBV5-1 CASSPGTSGRFAREQYF TGCGCCAGCAGCCCCGGGACTAGCGGGAGGTTCGCTAGGGAGCAGTACTTC
. TRBJ2-5 TRBD2 TRBV5-1 CANSLVLAGGETQYF TGCGCCAACAGCTTGGTCCTAGCGGGCGGGGAGACCCAGTACTTC
many TRBJ2-1 TRBD2 TRBV12-3/TRBV12-4 CASSLSGLATEQFF TGTGCCAGCAGTTTGTCGGGACTAGCAACGGAGCAGTTCTTC
many TRBJ2-1 TRBD1 TRBV11-2 CASSLANRGSYNEQFF TGTGCCAGCAGCTTAGCGAACAGGGGCTCCTACAATGAGCAGTTCTTC
many TRBJ2-7 . TRBV7-9 CASSLGGVTPYEQYF TGTGCCAGCAGCTTAGGAGGGGTTACCCCCTACGAGCAGTACTTC
many TRBJ2-7 . TRBV4-2 CASSQEGGLPYEQYF TGTGCCAGCAGCCAGGAAGGGGGGCTACCCTACGAGCAGTACTTC
. TRBJ2-1 TRBD1 TRBV6-1 CASSPGTGLNEQFF TGTGCCAGCAGTCCAGGGACAGGGTTGAATGAGCAGTTCTTC
. TRBJ2-5 . TRBV28 CASSFRVTFSIGETQYF TGTGCCAGCAGTTTTAGGGTCACGTTTAGTATTGGCGAGACCCAGTACTTC
many TRBJ2-6 . TRBV9 CASSARGGLISGANVLTF TGTGCCAGCAGCGCTAGAGGCGGACTGATCTCTGGGGCCAACGTCCTGACTTTC